Reported below is one T cell receptor beta chain. The germline gives CDR1 MGHRA, CDR2 YSYEKL. Trimming took off 3 bases at V and 0 bases at J, with 12 bases between the two ends. This CDR3 spans 16 amino acids. This sample stems from a study of shared clonotypes between healthy human individuals. Here immunoSEQ multiplex PCR was the method, and the copy in TCRdb shows in-frame clones only, minus some. The sample holds around 1.6 million clones, around 98% seen once. The sequence derives from a young man in good health. Specimen: naive CD4+ T cells sorted from blood. Described subset: CD45RA+ positively selected. This chain joins TRBV4-1 and TRBJ2-4; maybe TRBD1 (5 bases). The CDR3 DNA reads TGCGCCAGCAGCCACAGGGATCGCGTAGCCAAAAACATTCAGTACTTC. It encodes CASSHRDRVAKNIQYF.